Detailed here is one T cell receptor beta chain. The data were obtained in a study of T cells in narcolepsy. CDR3 length equals 12 residues. Germline CDR1 and CDR2: GTSNPN and SVGIG (reference sequence). The ends were cut back, 7 bases at V and 5 bases at J, with 14 bases in the middle. Assay used: immunoSEQ multiplex PCR; TCRdb lists only in-frame clones, some missing. The sample comprises about 34,000 clones, just under 80% of which are singletons, and over 0.95% rests with the top ten. This sequence joins TRBV30 and TRBJ2-5, with D perhaps matching TRBD1 (5 bases). The sample comprised CD45RA- memory CD4+ T cells from PBMCs. The TCR originated in a human donor with narcolepsy. The CDR3 DNA is TGTGCCTTACAGGAATCAAGGGAGACCCAGTACTTC. It specifies CALQESRETQYF.